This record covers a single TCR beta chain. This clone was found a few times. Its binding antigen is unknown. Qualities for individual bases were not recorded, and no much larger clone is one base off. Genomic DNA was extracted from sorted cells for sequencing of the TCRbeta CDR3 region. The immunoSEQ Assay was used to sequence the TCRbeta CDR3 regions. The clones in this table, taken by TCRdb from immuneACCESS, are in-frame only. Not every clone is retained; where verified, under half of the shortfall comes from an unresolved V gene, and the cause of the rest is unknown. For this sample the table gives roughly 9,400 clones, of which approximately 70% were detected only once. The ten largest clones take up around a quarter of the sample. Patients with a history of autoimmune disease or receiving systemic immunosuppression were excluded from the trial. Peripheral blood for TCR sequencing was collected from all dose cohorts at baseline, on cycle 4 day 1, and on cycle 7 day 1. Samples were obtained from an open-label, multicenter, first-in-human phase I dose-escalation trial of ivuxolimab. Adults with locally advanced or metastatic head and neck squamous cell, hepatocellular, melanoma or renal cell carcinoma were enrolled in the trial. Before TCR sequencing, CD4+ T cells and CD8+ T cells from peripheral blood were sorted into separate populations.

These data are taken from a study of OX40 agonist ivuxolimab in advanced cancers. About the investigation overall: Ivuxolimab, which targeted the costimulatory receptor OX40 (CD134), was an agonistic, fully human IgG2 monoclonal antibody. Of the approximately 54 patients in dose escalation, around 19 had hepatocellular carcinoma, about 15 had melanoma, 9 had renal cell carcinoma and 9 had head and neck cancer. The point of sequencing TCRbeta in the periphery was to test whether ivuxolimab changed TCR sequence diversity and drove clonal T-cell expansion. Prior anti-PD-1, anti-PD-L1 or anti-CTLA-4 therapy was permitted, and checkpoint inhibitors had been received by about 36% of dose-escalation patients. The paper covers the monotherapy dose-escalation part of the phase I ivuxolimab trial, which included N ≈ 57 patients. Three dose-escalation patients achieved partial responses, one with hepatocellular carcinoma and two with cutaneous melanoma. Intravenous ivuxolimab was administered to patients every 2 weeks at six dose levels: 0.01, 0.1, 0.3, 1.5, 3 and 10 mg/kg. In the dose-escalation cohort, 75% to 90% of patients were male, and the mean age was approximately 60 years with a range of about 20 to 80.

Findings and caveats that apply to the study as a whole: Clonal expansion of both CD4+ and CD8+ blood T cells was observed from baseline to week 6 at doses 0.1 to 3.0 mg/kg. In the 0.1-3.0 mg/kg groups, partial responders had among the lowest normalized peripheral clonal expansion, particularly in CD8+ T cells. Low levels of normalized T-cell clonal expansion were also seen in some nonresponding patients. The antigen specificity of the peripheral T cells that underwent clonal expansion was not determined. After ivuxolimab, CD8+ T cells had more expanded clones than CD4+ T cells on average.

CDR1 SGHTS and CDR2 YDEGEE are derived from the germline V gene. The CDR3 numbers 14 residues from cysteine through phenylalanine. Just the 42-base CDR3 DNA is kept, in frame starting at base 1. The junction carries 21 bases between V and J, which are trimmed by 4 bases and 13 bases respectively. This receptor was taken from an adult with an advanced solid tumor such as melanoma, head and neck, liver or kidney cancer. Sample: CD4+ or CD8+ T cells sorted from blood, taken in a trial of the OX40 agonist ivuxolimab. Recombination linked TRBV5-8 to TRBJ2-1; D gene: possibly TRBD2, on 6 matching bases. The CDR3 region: CASSPRGGPTPQFF. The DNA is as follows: TGTGCCAGCAGCCCGCGGGGCGGGCCTACCCCCCAGTTCTTC.